This TCR beta chain was identified in a study of T cell changes during pregnancy in multiple sclerosis. Germline V gene lookup returns CDR1 ENHRY and CDR2 SYGVKD. V shed 2 bases and J 10 bases; nucleotides not matched to a gene: 6. CDR3 length equals 15 residues. Sequenced by immunoSEQ multiplex PCR; TCRdb stores in-frame clones only, minus some. This table holds about 40,000 clones, about nine tenths found once. The sequence derives from a female donor in good health, enrolled as a control in a pregnancy study. This sample comprised CD4+ T cells from peripheral blood mononuclear cells, obtained in the second trimester of pregnancy. V and J are TRBV10-3 and TRBJ2-1; the match to TRBD2 covers 12 bases. DNA for the CDR3: TGTGCCATCAGTGAGGGACTAGCGGGGCGGGGGGAGCAGTTCTTC. This encodes CAISEGLAGRGEQFF.